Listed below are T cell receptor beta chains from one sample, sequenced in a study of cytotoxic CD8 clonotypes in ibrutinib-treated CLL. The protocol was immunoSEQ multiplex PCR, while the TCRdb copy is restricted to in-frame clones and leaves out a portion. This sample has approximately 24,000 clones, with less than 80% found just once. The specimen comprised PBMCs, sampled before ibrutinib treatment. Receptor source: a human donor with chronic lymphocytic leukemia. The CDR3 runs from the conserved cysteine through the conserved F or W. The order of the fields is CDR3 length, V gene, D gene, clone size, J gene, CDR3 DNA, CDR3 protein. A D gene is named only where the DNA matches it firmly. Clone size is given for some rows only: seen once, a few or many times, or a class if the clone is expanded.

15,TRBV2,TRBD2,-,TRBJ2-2,TGTGCCAGCAGCCGAGTAGCGGGACCCGTCGGGGAGCTGTTTTTT,CASSRVAGPVGELFF
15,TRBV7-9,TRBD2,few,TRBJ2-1,TGTGCCAGCAGCCCCCCCGTGGGAGGGCCCAATGAGCAGTTCTTC,CASSPPVGGPNEQFF
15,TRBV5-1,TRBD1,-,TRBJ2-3,TGCGCCAGCAGCAAGGGACAGGGGAACACAGATACGCAGTATTTT,CASSKGQGNTDTQYF
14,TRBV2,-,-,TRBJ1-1,TGTGCCAGCAGTGAGGGGGGAGGGGACACTGAAGCTTTCTTT,CASSEGGGDTEAFF
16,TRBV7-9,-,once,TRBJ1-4,TGTGCCAGCAGTCGCCACCTTGCGGACTTAGGTGAAAAACTGTTTTTT,CASSRHLADLGEKLFF
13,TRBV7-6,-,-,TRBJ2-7,TGTGCCAGCAGCTTAGCGGGGGCCTACGAGCAGTACTTC,CASSLAGAYEQYF
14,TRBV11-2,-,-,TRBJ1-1,TGTGCCAGCAGCTTAGATGAGGCAGTAAATGAAGCTTTCTTT,CASSLDEAVNEAFF
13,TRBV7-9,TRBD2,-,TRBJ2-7,TGTGCCAGCAGCTTAGGGCTAGCGGTCGAGGAGTACTTC,CASSLGLAVEEYF
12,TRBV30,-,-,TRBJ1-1,TGTGCCTGGAGTACCCGGGGCCCTGAAGCTTTCTTT,CAWSTRGPEAFF
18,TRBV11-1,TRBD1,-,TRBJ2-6,TGTGCCAGCAGCTTAATGGACAGGCTGAGGACTGGGGCCAACGTCCTGACTTTC,CASSLMDRLRTGANVLTF
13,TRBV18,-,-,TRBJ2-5,TGTGCCAGCTCACCGCAGGGACAAGAGACCCAGTACTTC,CASSPQGQETQYF
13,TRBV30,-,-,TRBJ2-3,TGTGCCTGGAATAGCGCTAGGTCAGATACGCAGTATTTT,CAWNSARSDTQYF
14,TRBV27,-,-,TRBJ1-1,TGTGCCAGCAGTTTTAGGGGGAGGGACACTGAAGCTTTCTTT,CASSFRGRDTEAFF
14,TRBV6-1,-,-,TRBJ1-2,TGTGCCAGCAGCCGGACAGATGCTAACTATGGCTACACCTTC,CASSRTDANYGYTF
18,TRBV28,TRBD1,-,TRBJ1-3,TGTGCCACCCTGGACGCAGGACAGGGGTTGAGCTCTGGAAACACCATATATTTT,CATLDAGQGLSSGNTIYF
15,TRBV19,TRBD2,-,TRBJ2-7,TGTGCCAGTAGTCAGACTAGCGGGAGGGCCTACGAGCAGTACTTC,CASSQTSGRAYEQYF
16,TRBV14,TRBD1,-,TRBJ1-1,TGTGCCAGCAGCCAAGAAAGGGGGCGAATGGACACTGAAGCTTTCTTT,CASSQERGRMDTEAFF
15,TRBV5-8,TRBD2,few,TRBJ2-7,TGTGCCAGCAGCGGTCGGACTAGCGCTTCCTACGAGCAGTACTTC,CASSGRTSASYEQYF
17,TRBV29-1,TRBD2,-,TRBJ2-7,TGCAGCGGGACGGGACAGAAACTAGCGGGAGGGGCCTACGAGCAGTACTTC,CSGTGQKLAGGAYEQYF
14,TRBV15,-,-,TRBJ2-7,TGTGCCACCAGCAGAGTCGGATCTAGCTACGAGCAGTACTTC,CATSRVGSSYEQYF
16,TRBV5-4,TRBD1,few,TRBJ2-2,TGTGCCAGCAGGACGGACAGGAACCCGAACACCGGGGAGCTGTTTTTT,CASRTDRNPNTGELFF
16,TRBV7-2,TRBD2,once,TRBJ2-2,TGTGCCAGCAGCTTAAACGGACTAGCGGCGGCCGGGGAGCTGTTTTTT,CASSLNGLAAAGELFF